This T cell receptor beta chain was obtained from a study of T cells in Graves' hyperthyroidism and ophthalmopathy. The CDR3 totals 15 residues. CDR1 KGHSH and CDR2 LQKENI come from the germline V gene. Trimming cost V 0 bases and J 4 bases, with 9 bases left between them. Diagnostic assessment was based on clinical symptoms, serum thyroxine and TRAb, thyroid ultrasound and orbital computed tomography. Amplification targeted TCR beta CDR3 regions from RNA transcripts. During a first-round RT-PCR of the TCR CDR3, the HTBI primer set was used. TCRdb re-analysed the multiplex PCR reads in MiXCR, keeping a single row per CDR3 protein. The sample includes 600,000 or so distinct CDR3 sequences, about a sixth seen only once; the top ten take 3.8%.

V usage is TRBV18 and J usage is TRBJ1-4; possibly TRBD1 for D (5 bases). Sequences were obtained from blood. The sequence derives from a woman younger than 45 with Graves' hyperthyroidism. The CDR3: CASSPPGGFNEKLFF. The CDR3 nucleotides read TGTGCCAGCTCACCACCCGGGGGGTTTAATGAAAAACTGTTTTTT.